The 27 T cell receptor beta chains below come from one sample, sequenced in a study of blood T cell repertoires in COVID-19. The data were produced by immunoSEQ multiplex PCR, yet TCRdb's version contains in-frame clones alone and is incomplete. This sample has under 65,000 clones, with roughly 82% found just once. Sequenced input: peripheral blood. These receptors all stem from an older woman with acute or convalescent COVID-19.

The chain combines TRBV7-2 with TRBJ2-3; tentatively, D is TRBD2 (5 bases). CDR3 length: 14 amino acids. CDR1 is SGHTA and CDR2 is FQGNSA in the germline V gene. The V end lost 0 bases, the J end lost 3 bases, and 7 bases lay between the germline ends. In DNA form, the CDR3 reads TGTGCCAGCAGCTTAGCGGGAGTGACAGATACGCAGTATTTT. It translates to CASSLAGVTDTQYF. The variable domain in full, completed from reference TRBV7-2 and TRBJ2-3, reads GAGVSQSPSNKVTEKGKDVELRCDPISGHTALYWYRQSLGQGLEFLIYFQGNSAPDKSGLPSDRFSAERTGGSVSTLTIQRTQQEDSAVYLCASSLAGVTDTQYFGPGTRLTVL.

The V gene is TRBV24-1, the J gene TRBJ2-1, with 9 nucleotides matching TRBD1. This CDR3 is built from 17 residues. Germline lookup yields CDR1 KGHDR and CDR2 SFDVKD. J was trimmed by 1 base and V by 5 bases; bases with no gene match: 8. The CDR3 nucleotides read TGTGCCACCAGTGTCGCTTCAGGACAGGGGTCCTACAATGAGCAGTTCTTC. Its translation: CATSVASGQGSYNEQFF.

The chain couples TRBV5-1 to TRBJ2-3; 9 nucleotides agree with TRBD2. This CDR3 contains 16 residues. V lost 3 bases, J lost 3 bases, and 8 bases stayed unmatched. In germline, CDR1 is SGHRS, CDR2 YFSETQ. The CDR3 loop is CASSSRIAGETDTQYF. CDR3 in DNA: TGCGCCAGCAGCTCCCGGATAGCGGGGGAAACAGATACGCAGTATTTT. The full variable domain, in which reference TRBV5-1 and TRBJ2-3 provide the parts outside the CDR3, is KAGVTQTPRYLIKTRGQQVTLSCSPISGHRSVSWYQQTPGQGLQFLFEYFSETQRNKGNFPGRFSGRQFSNSRSEMNVSTLELGDSALYLCASSSRIAGETDTQYFGPGTRLTVL.

The rearrangement uses TRBV4-3 and TRBJ1-1; 9 nucleotides line up with TRBD1. The germline CDR1 and CDR2 sequences are LGHNA and YSLEER. The CDR3 has 17 amino acids. The trim removed 3 bases at V and 6 bases at J, leaving 14 bases unmatched. In nucleotides, the CDR3 is TGCGCCAGCAGCCAGGACAGGGGCGACATAGGCATGTCTGAAGCTTTCTTT. Protein product: CASSQDRGDIGMSEAFF.

The chain links TRBV15 to TRBJ1-5; tentatively, D is TRBD1 (5 bases). Germline V lookup: CDR1 LNHNV, CDR2 YYDKDF (reference sequence). The germline V and J ends were trimmed by 8 bases and 5 bases, with 16 bases remaining between them. The CDR3 is 14 residues long. The CDR3 nucleotides read TGTGCCACCGCCCGGGGGAGGGTCGATCAGCCCCAGCATTTT. Protein sequence: CATARGRVDQPQHF. Combining the CDR3 with reference TRBV15 and TRBJ1-5 gives the whole variable domain DAMVIQNPRYQVTQFGKPVTLSCSQTLNHNVMYWYQQKSSQAPKLLFHYYDKDFNNEADTPDNFQSRRPNTSFCFLDIRSPGLGDTAMYLCATARGRVDQPQHFGDGTRLSIL.

This clone was found once. V gene TRBV19 combines with J gene TRBJ1-2; D remains unclear. The CDR3 spans 13 residues. From germline, CDR1 is LNHDA and CDR2 SQIVND (reference sequence). V shed 9 bases and J shed 3 bases, with 14 bases lying between them. CDR3 sequence: CASGIDLYYGYTF. CDR3 nucleotide sequence: TGTGCCAGCGGGATCGACCTTTACTATGGCTACACCTTC. Full variable domain (missing parts from reference TRBV19 and TRBJ1-2): DGGITQSPKYLFRKEGQNVTLSCEQNLNHDAMYWYRQDPGQGLRLIYYSQIVNDFQKGDIAEGYSVSREKKESFPLTVTSAQKNPTAFYLCASGIDLYYGYTFGSGTRLTVV.

V and J are TRBV19 and TRBJ2-7, with 9 bases fitting TRBD2. This CDR3 is 15 amino acids long. J lost 0 bases, V lost 6 bases, and 6 bases had no gene match. Germline CDR1 and CDR2: LNHDA and SQIVND (reference sequence). The CDR3 spells CASSLGLATSYEQYF. DNA for the CDR3: TGTGCCAGTAGCCTGGGACTAGCAACCTCCTACGAGCAGTACTTC.

The sample holds a few counts of this clone. The chain has TRBV7-2 and TRBJ1-2; D call uncertain. V lost 2 bases and J 10 bases, leaving 8 bases between the germline ends. CDR1 and CDR2 (germline): SGHTA, FQGNSA. This CDR3 spans 11 amino acids. CDR3 residues: CASSLMADYTF. As DNA, the CDR3 is TGTGCCAGCAGCTTAATGGCCGACTACACCTTC.

This sequence joins TRBV18 and TRBJ2-2, with 11 bases aligning to TRBD2. V shed 5 bases, J shed 3 bases, and the junction held 5 bases outside the gene matches. Germline-derived CDR1 and CDR2 are KGHSH and LQKENI. The CDR3 loop spans 16 amino acids. The CDR3 DNA reads TGTGCCAGCTCATCCCCTAGCGGGGGGTACACCGGGGAGCTGTTTTTT. Translated: CASSSPSGGYTGELFF. Full variable domain (remainder filled in from reference TRBV18 and TRBJ2-2): NAGVMQNPRHLVRRRGQEARLRCSPMKGHSHVYWYRQLPEEGLKFMVYLQKENIIDESGMPKERFSAEFPKEGPSILRIQQVVRGDSAAYFCASSSPSGGYTGELFFGEGSRLTVL.

The V gene is TRBV24-1, the J gene TRBJ2-3, with 7 positions matching TRBD1. J lost 4 bases, V lost 3 bases, and 3 bases had no gene match. Germline CDR1 KGHDR, CDR2 SFDVKD. The CDR3 is made up of 14 amino acids. In DNA, the CDR3 is TGTGCCACCAGTGATAGAAGGGGGCCAGATACGCAGTATTTT. This codes for CATSDRRGPDTQYF.

V usage is TRBV6-5 and J usage is TRBJ2-7, with TRBD2 as a possible D gene (5 bases). Germline CDR1 and CDR2: MNHEY and SVGAGI. The CDR3 spans 14 residues. Between the trimmed V and J ends, which lost 8 bases and 0 bases, there was a span of 14 bases. CDR3 protein: CASGGTDYSYEQYF. For the CDR3, the DNA is TGTGCCAGCGGAGGAACAGATTACTCCTACGAGCAGTACTTC.

The chain employs TRBV7-2 and TRBJ2-7, with TRBD2 identical over 9 bases. This CDR3 contains 18 residues. Trimming took 3 bases from V and 3 from J; bases not matched to a gene: 15. Germline values: CDR1 SGHTA, CDR2 FQGNSA. Here the CDR3 reads CASSLGGGGAILYYEQYF. DNA of the CDR3: TGTGCCAGCAGCTTGGGTGGCGGGGGGGCCATTCTATACTACGAGCAGTACTTC.

The chain combines TRBV7-2 with TRBJ2-7; 13 positions agree with TRBD2. V trimming: 7 bases; J trimming: 7 bases; junction bases outside the gene matches: 4. The CDR3 loop spans 13 amino acids. Germline lookup yields CDR1 SGHTA and CDR2 FQGNSA. The CDR3 nucleotides are TGTGCCAGCACGGGACTAGCGGGGATTGAGCAGTACTTC. Translating gives CASTGLAGIEQYF.

V is TRBV12-5 and J is TRBJ2-1; tentative D call: TRBD1 (6 bases). Trimming pared 0 bases from V and 4 bases from J, leaving 19 bases between. The V gene's germline CDR1 is LGHNT and CDR2 FRNRAP. The CDR3 is 18 residues long. CDR3 residues: CASGLVLRTVRGYNEQFF. In DNA form, the CDR3 reads TGTGCTAGTGGTTTGGTACTAAGGACCGTTAGGGGGTACAATGAGCAGTTCTTC.

The V and J genes are TRBV19 and TRBJ2-1; 8 nucleotides align to TRBD2. This CDR3 is built from 14 residues. With 7 bases clipped from V and 4 bases from J, the junction kept 6 bases outside the gene matches. The germline CDR1 and CDR2 sequences are LNHDA and SQIVND (reference sequence). The CDR3 coding sequence is TGTGCCAGTACCACCGGGACTAGTTACAATGAGCAGTTCTTC. The encoded protein is CASTTGTSYNEQFF.

This rearrangement joins TRBV11-2 to TRBJ2-2, with TRBD1 matching over 7 bases. Germline V gives CDR1 SGHAT, CDR2 FQNNGV. V lost 0 bases to trimming and J lost 6 bases; unmatched junction nucleotides: 4. This CDR3 has 15 residues. Here the CDR3 reads CASSLEPTGSGELFF. CDR3 bases: TGTGCCAGCAGCTTAGAACCGACAGGGTCCGGGGAGCTGTTTTTT.

The rearrangement uses TRBV19 and TRBJ2-1; 9 bases are a match to TRBD1. This CDR3 spans 15 amino acids. V dropped 4 bases and J dropped 10; count of bases not matched to a gene: 11. CDR1 is LNHDA, CDR2 SQIVND, per germline (reference sequence). Written as DNA, the CDR3 is TGTGCCAGTAGTAGGGCCGGGACAGGGTCTGGGGAGCAGTTCTTC. It yields the protein CASSRAGTGSGEQFF.

The chain is built from TRBV18 and TRBJ2-7; 7 bases fit TRBD2. There are 15 residues in the CDR3. CDR1 and CDR2 (germline): KGHSH, LQKENI. The V gene end was trimmed by 6 bases and the J gene end by 2 bases; junction bases not matched to a gene: 10. The CDR3 nucleotides are TGTGCCAGCTCCACCGGCGTCGGGGGGACCTACGAGCAGTACTTC. This codes for CASSTGVGGTYEQYF.

This chain links TRBV7-2 with TRBJ2-1, with 11 nucleotides matching TRBD1. This CDR3 is built from 13 residues. With V trimmed by 5 bases and J by 15 bases, 9 bases remained unmatched. CDR1 and CDR2 from the germline V gene are SGHTA and FQGNSA. CDR3 DNA: TGTGCCAGCAGCAGGGACAGGGGGATAGAACTGTTCTTC. Translated, it gives CASSRDRGIELFF.

The chain carries TRBV7-2 and TRBJ2-3; D is possibly TRBD2 (6 bases). The CDR3 has 15 amino acids. Germline values: CDR1 SGHTA, CDR2 FQGNSA. Trimming shortened V by 6 bases and J by 1 base, and 14 bases separated the two germline ends. CDR3 protein: CASRQAGGGTDTQYF. The CDR3 bases are TGTGCCAGCAGACAAGCCGGGGGAGGCACAGATACGCAGTATTTT.

J is TRBJ2-5 and V is TRBV11-2, with no clear D. V gave up 0 bases and J gave up 4 bases, with 9 bases separating them. Germline CDR1 is SGHAT and CDR2 is FQNNGV. The CDR3 is 14 residues long. The CDR3 sequence is CASSLEFMSETQYF. CDR3 nucleotides: TGTGCCAGCAGCTTAGAGTTTATGTCAGAGACCCAGTACTTC.

The J gene is TRBJ2-1, the V gene TRBV7-7, with 14 bases matching TRBD2. Germline CDR1 reads SSHAT; CDR2 reads FNYEAQ (reference sequence). V lost 5 bases to trimming and J lost 9 bases; unmatched junction nucleotides: 3. The length of the CDR3 is 14 residues. The CDR3 is CASSGLAGGGEQFF. CDR3 DNA: TGTGCCAGCAGCGGACTAGCGGGGGGTGGTGAGCAGTTCTTC.

The CDR3 loop is CASSQARDPEDSEQFF. CDR3 in DNA: TGTGCCAGCAGCCAAGCCCGGGATCCCGAGGATTCTGAGCAGTTCTTC. The chain combines TRBV14 with TRBJ2-1; tentatively, D is TRBD2 (5 bases). The germline V and J ends were trimmed by 1 base and 9 bases, with 19 bases remaining between them. CDR3 length: 16 residues. In germline, CDR1 is SGHDN, CDR2 FVKESK.

V usage is TRBV5-5 and J usage is TRBJ1-5; the match to TRBD1 covers 8 bases. There are 15 residues in the CDR3. V trimming: 4 bases; J trimming: 6 bases; junction bases outside the gene matches: 9. CDR1 is SGHKS and CDR2 is YYEKEE in the germline V gene (reference sequence). CDR3 amino acids: CASSTSGGMTQPQHF. The CDR3 nucleotides are TGTGCCAGCAGCACTTCAGGGGGCATGACTCAGCCCCAGCATTTT. Variable domain in full (rest from reference TRBV5-5 and TRBJ1-5): DAGVTQSPTHLIKTRGQQVTLRCSPISGHKSVSWYQQVLGQGPQFIFQYYEKEERGRGNFPDRFSARQFPNYSSELNVNALLLGDSALYLCASSTSGGMTQPQHFGDGTRLSIL.

The V and J genes are TRBV6-6 and TRBJ1-5, with 10 bases identical to TRBD1. Trimming took 6 bases from V and 2 from J; bases not matched to a gene: 4. The CDR3 loop spans 15 amino acids. Germline CDR1 reads MNHNY; CDR2 reads SVGAGI (reference sequence). The chain's CDR3 is CASSTGQGGNQPQHF. In nucleotides, the CDR3 is TGTGCCAGCAGCACTGGACAGGGGGGCAATCAGCCCCAGCATTTT.

The rearrangement uses TRBV2 and TRBJ2-3; TRBD2 agrees at 8 bases. This CDR3 contains 16 residues. V lost 1 base, J lost 2 bases, and 5 bases stayed unmatched. The germline V gene encodes CDR1 SNHLY and CDR2 FYNNEI. Written as DNA, the CDR3 is TGTGCCAGCAGTGAAGTGAGGCGGGGGGCCACAGATACGCAGTATTTT. Translating gives CASSEVRRGATDTQYF.

This clone was counted between two and nine times. The genes are TRBV7-2 and TRBJ1-6, with D possibly matching TRBD1 (6 bases). The V and J ends lost 5 bases and 10 bases respectively, with 18 bases between them. The CDR3 is made up of 15 amino acids. Germline CDR1 SGHTA, CDR2 FQGNSA. The DNA for the CDR3 is TGTGCCAGCAGCCTCTTTTCAGGGGATGAGTCACCCCTCCACTTT. Its translation is CASSLFSGDESPLHF.